The 5 T cell receptor beta chains reported below all come from one sample, sequenced in a study of post-analysis software for immune sequencing data. Study-wide findings and caveats: Higher frequency in patients than in controls was seen for 5 or 6 TRBV segments, with TRBV5-6, TRBV5-1 and TRBV20-1 among them.

These receptors have no known antigen. Unique molecular identifiers tagged the TCR beta cDNA libraries. TCRdb independently ran MiXCR on the PCR reads; one entry per CDR3 protein. Of around 700,000 distinct CDR3 sequences listed, 55% to 70% are singletons. Sequencing input: blood. The receptors stem from a girl under 10 years old with multiple sclerosis.

This clonotype turned up a few times. The chain couples TRBV12-3 or TRBV12-4 to TRBJ1-1; the D is unclear. The V end lost 6 bases, the J end lost 0 bases, and 5 bases lay between the germline ends. The CDR3 is made up of 12 amino acids. CDR3 nucleotide sequence: TGTGCCAGCAGCTTAATGAACACTGAAGCTTTCTTT. As protein: CASSLMNTEAFF.

This rearrangement joins TRBV2 to TRBJ1-5; tentative D call: TRBD1 (6 bases). Trimming took 3 bases from V and 6 from J, leaving 12 bases between them. This CDR3 has 14 amino acids. From germline, CDR1 is SNHLY and CDR2 FYNNEI. This CDR3 is CASSEQTGIQPQHF. The CDR3 DNA reads TGTGCCAGCAGTGAGCAGACAGGAATTCAGCCCCAGCATTTT.

This chain joins TRBV5-5 and TRBJ2-1; 8 positions match TRBD1. After removal of 0 bases from V and 8 bases from J, the junction contained 7 bases not matched to a gene. This CDR3 comprises 15 residues. The germline V gene encodes CDR1 SGHKS and CDR2 YYEKEE (reference sequence). The CDR3 is CASSLAWTGLYEQFF. The CDR3 bases are TGTGCCAGCAGCTTGGCTTGGACAGGGCTCTATGAGCAGTTCTTC.

This chain uses TRBV27 with TRBJ2-6; 7 nucleotides align to TRBD1. CDR1 MNHEY and CDR2 SMNVEV come from the germline V gene (reference sequence). J was trimmed by 0 bases and V by 6 bases; bases with no gene match: 2. This CDR3 has 15 amino acids. CDR3 DNA: TGTGCCAGCAGGGGGACAGTCTCTGGGGCCAACGTCCTGACTTTC. It specifies CASRGTVSGANVLTF.

V usage is TRBV6-1 and J usage is TRBJ1-1; D gene ambiguous. Germline V gives CDR1 MNHNS, CDR2 SASEGT. Trimming stripped 4 bases from V and 0 bases from J, with 6 bases between. CDR3 size: 13 residues. The CDR3 protein is CASSAQVNTEAFF. CDR3 bases: TGTGCCAGCAGTGCCCAGGTGAACACTGAAGCTTTCTTT.